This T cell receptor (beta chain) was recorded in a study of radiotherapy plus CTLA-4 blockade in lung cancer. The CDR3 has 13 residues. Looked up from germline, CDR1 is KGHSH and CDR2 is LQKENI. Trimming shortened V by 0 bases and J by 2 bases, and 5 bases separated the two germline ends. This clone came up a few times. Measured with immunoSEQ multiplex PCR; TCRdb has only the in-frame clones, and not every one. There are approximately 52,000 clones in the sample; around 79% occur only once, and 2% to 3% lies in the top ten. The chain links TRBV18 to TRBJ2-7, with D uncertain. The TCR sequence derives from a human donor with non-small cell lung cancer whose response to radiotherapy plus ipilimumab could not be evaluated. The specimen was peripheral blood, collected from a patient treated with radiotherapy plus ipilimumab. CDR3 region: CASSPPSAYEQYF. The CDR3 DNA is TGTGCCAGCTCACCACCCAGCGCCTACGAGCAGTACTTC.